Listed below are T cell receptor beta chains from one sample, sequenced in a study of cytomegalovirus exposure and HLA in healthy donors. TCRdb's copy holds only in-frame clones and misses some; the assay was immunoSEQ multiplex PCR. The table shows under 250,000 clones, with around 79% occurring only once. The sample comprised PBMCs. Source of these receptors: a woman aged 25 to 45 in good health and CMV-seropositive. Each CDR3 is given with its conserved first and last residue. Each record gives: CDR3 DNA, CDR3 protein, J gene, V gene, D gene, CDR3 length, clone size. A D gene is named only where the DNA matches it firmly. Part of the rows lack a size; the others show once, few, many or a class for expanded clones.

DNA: TGTGCCAGTAGTATAGGGGCACCTGATAGCAATCAGCCCCAGCATTTT; CDR3: CASSIGAPDSNQPQHF; J: TRBJ1-5; V: TRBV19; D: NA; length: 16; size: NA
DNA: TGTGCCAGCAGTGGACAGGGAGAGACCCAGTACTTC; CDR3: CASSGQGETQYF; J: TRBJ2-5; V: TRBV2; D: TRBD1; length: 12; size: NA
DNA: TGCGCCAGCAGCCAAGACCCGGGGGTAGCGGGTACAAGCACAGATACGCAGTATTTT; CDR3: CASSQDPGVAGTSTDTQYF; J: TRBJ2-3; V: TRBV4-1; D: TRBD2; length: 19; size: NA
DNA: TGTGCCAGCAGCTTGGCCCCCCACGGGGACTATGGCTACACCTTC; CDR3: CASSLAPHGDYGYTF; J: TRBJ1-2; V: TRBV5-6; D: NA; length: 15; size: once
DNA: TGTGCCAGTAGTATAGCGGAGATTGGTGGCTACAATGAGCAGTTCTTC; CDR3: CASSIAEIGGYNEQFF; J: TRBJ2-1; V: TRBV19; D: NA; length: 16; size: NA
DNA: TGTGCCAGCAGTGTGTGGCAGGGGGACACTGAAGCTTTCTTT; CDR3: CASSVWQGDTEAFF; J: TRBJ1-1; V: TRBV2; D: TRBD1; length: 14; size: few
DNA: TGTGCCAGCTCACCAAACGGACAGGACACCGGGGAGCTGTTTTTT; CDR3: CASSPNGQDTGELFF; J: TRBJ2-2; V: TRBV18; D: TRBD1; length: 15; size: NA
DNA: TGTGCCAGCAGCCTACAGGGGTACGAGCAGTACTTC; CDR3: CASSLQGYEQYF; J: TRBJ2-7; V: TRBV7-8; D: TRBD1; length: 12; size: NA
DNA: TGTGCCGTCAGTGAGTCGGCTTGGGGGGGCCGCTCTGGAAACACCATATATTTT; CDR3: CAVSESAWGGRSGNTIYF; J: TRBJ1-3; V: TRBV10-3; D: NA; length: 18; size: NA
DNA: TGTGCCACCTCCGACAGGGTCTATGGCTACACCTTC; CDR3: CATSDRVYGYTF; J: TRBJ1-2; V: TRBV19; D: TRBD1; length: 12; size: NA
DNA: TGTGCCAGCACACGACAGGGGAACACCGGGGAGCTGTTTTTT; CDR3: CASTRQGNTGELFF; J: TRBJ2-2; V: TRBV2; D: TRBD1; length: 14; size: NA
DNA: TGCGCCAGCAGTAAAAACAGGGGGCCTGCGAACACCGGGGAGCTGTTTTTT; CDR3: CASSKNRGPANTGELFF; J: TRBJ2-2; V: TRBV10-2; D: TRBD1; length: 17; size: few
DNA: TGCGCCAGCAGGGGCCTTGAGAGCGGGGCGAACACCGGGGAGCTGTTTTTT; CDR3: CASRGLESGANTGELFF; J: TRBJ2-2; V: TRBV10-2; D: TRBD2; length: 17; size: NA
DNA: TGTGCCAGTAGTATTCAGGTCTCAGCAGATACGCAGTATTTT; CDR3: CASSIQVSADTQYF; J: TRBJ2-3; V: TRBV19; D: NA; length: 14; size: NA
DNA: TGCGCCAGCAGCTTGGACGGGACTAGCGGGAGCCACGAGCAGTACTTC; CDR3: CASSLDGTSGSHEQYF; J: TRBJ2-7; V: TRBV5-1; D: TRBD2; length: 16; size: NA
DNA: TGTGCCAGCAGCTCAAAGGCGGCCCCCGGCGGGCAGCCCCAGCATTTT; CDR3: CASSSKAAPGGQPQHF; J: TRBJ1-5; V: TRBV5-6; D: NA; length: 16; size: NA
DNA: TGTGCCAGCAGTGACCCCAGACAGGGGCAAGAAAAACTGTTTTTT; CDR3: CASSDPRQGQEKLFF; J: TRBJ1-4; V: TRBV25-1; D: TRBD1; length: 15; size: NA
DNA: TGCGCCAGCAGCCAAGGGGTCGGTCGGACAGTCTATAATTCACCCCTCCACTTT; CDR3: CASSQGVGRTVYNSPLHF; J: TRBJ1-6; V: TRBV4-1; D: NA; length: 18; size: NA
DNA: TGTGCCAGCAGTCGAAACGGCGGTAGCAATCAGCCCCAGCATTTT; CDR3: CASSRNGGSNQPQHF; J: TRBJ1-5; V: TRBV27; D: NA; length: 15; size: NA
DNA: TGTGCCAGCAGCCAAGCCTTGACAGGAGGAGAAAAACTGTTTTTT; CDR3: CASSQALTGGEKLFF; J: TRBJ1-4; V: TRBV4-2; D: NA; length: 15; size: few
DNA: TGTGCCAGCAGCAGACTAGCGGGGGGTCACACCGGGGAGCTGTTTTTT; CDR3: CASSRLAGGHTGELFF; J: TRBJ2-2; V: TRBV9; D: TRBD2; length: 16; size: NA
DNA: TGTGCCAGCTCACCTGGGACAGTCGGTGGATACGAGCAGTACTTC; CDR3: CASSPGTVGGYEQYF; J: TRBJ2-7; V: TRBV18; D: TRBD1; length: 15; size: NA
DNA: TGTGCCAGCAGTGAACGACAGGATGGTACAATGAGGCAGTTCTTC; CDR3: CASSERQDGTMRQFF; J: TRBJ2-1; V: TRBV6-4; D: NA; length: 15; size: NA
DNA: TGTGCCAGCAGTTCACAGGGGGCGGGAGGCTACACCTTC; CDR3: CASSSQGAGGYTF; J: TRBJ1-2; V: TRBV6-5; D: TRBD1; length: 13; size: NA
DNA: TGTGCCAGCAGCTTCGGCGGATCCAATGAGCAGTTCTTC; CDR3: CASSFGGSNEQFF; J: TRBJ2-1; V: TRBV7-9; D: NA; length: 13; size: NA
DNA: TGTGCCAGCAGCTTAGCGGGGTGGAGGACAGATACGCAGTATTTT; CDR3: CASSLAGWRTDTQYF; J: TRBJ2-3; V: TRBV7-8; D: NA; length: 15; size: NA
DNA: TGCGCCAGCAGCGAGGGCAGGGGCGAGCAGTACTTC; CDR3: CASSEGRGEQYF; J: TRBJ2-7; V: TRBV10-1; D: NA; length: 12; size: NA
DNA: TGTGCCAGCAGTCCCGGCAGGTTTTCGTACCAAGAGACCCAGTACTTC; CDR3: CASSPGRFSYQETQYF; J: TRBJ2-5; V: TRBV6-6; D: NA; length: 16; size: few
DNA: TGTGCCAGCAGCGTAGTCCCCACTTTTGACACCGGGGAGCTGTTTTTT; CDR3: CASSVVPTFDTGELFF; J: TRBJ2-2; V: TRBV9; D: NA; length: 16; size: NA
DNA: TGTGCCAGCAGTGTGACAGGGGAGTCCCAGTACTTC; CDR3: CASSVTGESQYF; J: TRBJ2-5; V: TRBV27; D: TRBD1; length: 12; size: NA
DNA: TGCGCCAGCAGCCAAGATAGGGGGTTCTCTACTAATGAAAAACTGTTTTTT; CDR3: CASSQDRGFSTNEKLFF; J: TRBJ1-4; V: TRBV4-1; D: NA; length: 17; size: NA
DNA: TGTGCCAGCAGCTTAGCGGGGGCGGGGGCGTCGGATACGCAGTATTTT; CDR3: CASSLAGAGASDTQYF; J: TRBJ2-3; V: TRBV7-6; D: NA; length: 16; size: NA
DNA: TGTGCCAGCAGGTCTAGCGGGAGGGCCTACAATGAGCAGTTCTTC; CDR3: CASRSSGRAYNEQFF; J: TRBJ2-1; V: TRBV7-9; D: TRBD2; length: 15; size: NA
DNA: TGTGCCAGCAGCTGGTGGAGCACTGAAGCTTTCTTT; CDR3: CASSWWSTEAFF; J: TRBJ1-1; V: TRBV5-7; D: NA; length: 12; size: NA
DNA: TGTGCCAGTGTTAGCGGGAGGTCTCCTAACTACGAGCAGTACTTC; CDR3: CASVSGRSPNYEQYF; J: TRBJ2-7; V: TRBV6-1; D: TRBD2; length: 15; size: once
DNA: TGTGCCAGCAGCTTAGTAACAGACAACGAGCAGTACTTC; CDR3: CASSLVTDNEQYF; J: TRBJ2-7; V: TRBV11-2; D: NA; length: 13; size: NA
DNA: TGTGCCAGCAGCCAACAAGAGACCCAGTACTTC; CDR3: CASSQQETQYF; J: TRBJ2-5; V: TRBV2; D: NA; length: 11; size: once
DNA: TGTGCCAGCAGTGAATGGACAGGGTTTAACTATGGCTACACCTTC; CDR3: CASSEWTGFNYGYTF; J: TRBJ1-2; V: TRBV6-1; D: TRBD1; length: 15; size: NA
DNA: TGTGCCAGCAGCAACCAGACTAGCGGGAGTTCGGGGGAGCAGTTCTTC; CDR3: CASSNQTSGSSGEQFF; J: TRBJ2-1; V: TRBV21-1; D: NA; length: 16; size: NA
DNA: TGTGCCTGGTACCGGGACAGGGTGGCCGGGGAGCTGTTTTTT; CDR3: CAWYRDRVAGELFF; J: TRBJ2-2; V: TRBV30; D: TRBD1; length: 14; size: NA
DNA: TGTGCCAGCAGTGCCGGGACTAGCGGGAGTGAGACCCAGTACTTC; CDR3: CASSAGTSGSETQYF; J: TRBJ2-5; V: TRBV2; D: TRBD2; length: 15; size: NA
DNA: TGTGCCTGGAGTCCGGGTCTCCAAGAGACCCAGTACTTC; CDR3: CAWSPGLQETQYF; J: TRBJ2-5; V: TRBV30; D: NA; length: 13; size: once
DNA: TGTGCCACCAGCAGAACAAACAATGAGCAGTTCTTC; CDR3: CATSRTNNEQFF; J: TRBJ2-1; V: TRBV15; D: NA; length: 12; size: NA
DNA: TGTGCCAGCAGCTTCCTCACAGATACGCAGTATTTT; CDR3: CASSFLTDTQYF; J: TRBJ2-3; V: TRBV11-3; D: NA; length: 12; size: few
DNA: TGCGCCAGCAGCCCGGGGACAAGTTTGAACACTGAAGCTTTCTTT; CDR3: CASSPGTSLNTEAFF; J: TRBJ1-1; V: TRBV5-1; D: NA; length: 15; size: NA
DNA: TGCGCCAGCAGCTTCGGGGCGGGGGACAATCAGCCCCAGCATTTT; CDR3: CASSFGAGDNQPQHF; J: TRBJ1-5; V: TRBV5-1; D: NA; length: 15; size: NA
DNA: TGTGCCAGCAGTTCCGGGACACCCGTTGAGGCTTTCTTT; CDR3: CASSSGTPVEAFF; J: TRBJ1-1; V: TRBV6-5; D: NA; length: 13; size: NA
DNA: TGTGCCAGCAGCGTACAGAGCGTGGACGAGCAGTACTTC; CDR3: CASSVQSVDEQYF; J: TRBJ2-7; V: TRBV9; D: NA; length: 13; size: NA
DNA: TGTGCCAGCAGTCTAAAGAACACTGAAGCTTTCTTT; CDR3: CASSLKNTEAFF; J: TRBJ1-1; V: TRBV6-6; D: NA; length: 12; size: NA
DNA: TGCGCCAGCAAACTAGCGGGGGGCGGGATAGAGACCCAGTACTTC; CDR3: CASKLAGGGIETQYF; J: TRBJ2-5; V: TRBV10-2; D: TRBD2; length: 15; size: NA
DNA: TGTGCCAGCAGCCACGCGACAGGCCTAAGGGGCACTGAAGCTTTCTTT; CDR3: CASSHATGLRGTEAFF; J: TRBJ1-1; V: TRBV7-6; D: NA; length: 16; size: NA
DNA: TGTGCCAGCAGCAATTTACAGGGGAAACAGCCCCAGCATTTT; CDR3: CASSNLQGKQPQHF; J: TRBJ1-5; V: TRBV27; D: TRBD1; length: 14; size: NA
DNA: TGCGCCAGCAGCTCCGGACAGGGGGCGAGCAACACCGGGGAGCTGTTTTTT; CDR3: CASSSGQGASNTGELFF; J: TRBJ2-2; V: TRBV5-1; D: TRBD1; length: 17; size: NA
DNA: TGTGCCAGCAGTTTTGGGACAGGGAGGGGCTACGAGCAGTACTTC; CDR3: CASSFGTGRGYEQYF; J: TRBJ2-7; V: TRBV27; D: TRBD1; length: 15; size: NA
DNA: TGTGCCAGCAGTGCACAGGGCTATGGCTACACCTTC; CDR3: CASSAQGYGYTF; J: TRBJ1-2; V: TRBV6-1; D: NA; length: 12; size: once
DNA: TGTGCCAGCATCCCCCCCGGGACAGGGACCTACAATGAGCAGTTCTTC; CDR3: CASIPPGTGTYNEQFF; J: TRBJ2-1; V: TRBV5-8; D: TRBD1; length: 16; size: few
DNA: TGTGCCAGCAGGAACAGGGTGAGGGAGACCCAGTACTTC; CDR3: CASRNRVRETQYF; J: TRBJ2-5; V: TRBV11-3; D: NA; length: 13; size: NA
DNA: TGTGCCAGCAGCCATATCTCTGGAAACACCATATATTTT; CDR3: CASSHISGNTIYF; J: TRBJ1-3; V: TRBV4-2; D: NA; length: 13; size: once
DNA: TGCGCCAGCAGCTTGGGAAACATAAACACCGGGGAGCTGTTTTTT; CDR3: CASSLGNINTGELFF; J: TRBJ2-2; V: TRBV5-1; D: NA; length: 15; size: NA
DNA: TGTGCCTGGAGTAAGCGGGAGACATACAATGAGCAGTTCTTC; CDR3: CAWSKRETYNEQFF; J: TRBJ2-1; V: TRBV30; D: TRBD2; length: 14; size: NA